A single sample is the source of the 26 T cell receptor beta chains below, sequenced in a study of blood T cells in healthy people across ages. Sample-barcoded 5' priming and a J-beta primer mix drove a second PCR of 7 to 11 cycles. TCRdb ran MiXCR on the 5' RACE reads and lists one entry per CDR3 protein. This sample carries 1.5 million to 2 million distinct CDR3 sequences, under 30% of them seen once, and the ten largest clones take 7.7%. Sequenced sample: blood. Every receptor here comes from a woman aged 30 to 39 in good health.

The chain combines TRBV4-3 with TRBJ1-4, with a weak D call TRBD1 (6 bases). Trimming pared 0 bases from V and 6 bases from J, leaving 11 bases between. Per germline, CDR1 LGHNA and CDR2 YSLEER. There are 15 residues in the CDR3. DNA for the CDR3: TGCGCCAGCAGCCAAGATCTGGGGGGCGATGAAAAACTGTTTTTT. This sequence encodes CASSQDLGGDEKLFF.

The CDR3 loop is CASSLRGTGSMNTEAFF. CDR3 bases: TGTGCCAGCAGCTTAAGGGGGACAGGCAGCATGAACACTGAAGCTTTCTTT. The chain combines TRBV7-3 with TRBJ1-1, with TRBD1 identical over 8 bases. V was pared by 1 base and J by 0 bases, with 7 bases of the junction left unmatched. Germline V gives CDR1 SGHTA, CDR2 FQGTGA. The CDR3 loop spans 17 amino acids.

This clonotype was seen ten or more times. The chain recombines TRBV29-1 with TRBJ2-5, with D perhaps matching TRBD2 (6 bases). CDR3 length equals 12 residues. Germline V gene sequence: CDR1 SQVTM, CDR2 ANQGSEA. The V and J ends lost 5 bases and 5 bases respectively, with 12 bases between them. CDR3 residues: CSVRLGRETQYF. The CDR3 nucleotides read TGCAGCGTTCGGTTGGGGAGGGAGACCCAGTACTTC.

This CDR3 is CASRRGEEQYF. The DNA for the CDR3 is TGTGCCAGCAGGAGAGGAGAGGAGCAGTACTTC. V gene TRBV11-2 combines with J gene TRBJ2-7; unclear D gene. V was cut by 6 bases and J by 7 bases, with 10 bases left in between. The CDR3 has 11 residues. Germline CDR1 reads SGHAT; CDR2 reads FQNNGV.

V is TRBV7-2 and J is TRBJ1-5; perhaps TRBD1 as D (6 bases). This CDR3 has 12 residues. V was shortened by 3 bases and J by 9 bases, with 9 bases between the two germline ends. Germline assignment: CDR1 SGHTA and CDR2 FQGNSA. CDR3 DNA sequence: TGTGCCAGCAGCTTCCAGGGGAGGCCCCAGCATTTT. Protein: CASSFQGRPQHF.

The chain is built from TRBV20-1 and TRBJ2-3; 11 bases are shared with TRBD2. This CDR3 has 16 residues. From germline, CDR1 is DFQATT and CDR2 SNEGSKA (reference sequence). Germline trimming cut 3 bases from V and 5 bases from J; bases unmatched to any gene: 10. DNA of the CDR3: TGCAGTGCTAGCCCCGTAGCGGGGGGGCGGATAGATACGCAGTATTTT. Its translation is CSASPVAGGRIDTQYF.

This clonotype was seen more than once but under ten times. Here the CDR3 DNA reads TGTGCCAGCAGCTTAGGGAGGGGCACGACCTACAATGAGCAGTTCTTC. Its protein is CASSLGRGTTYNEQFF. V and J are TRBV28 and TRBJ2-1, with 7 bases matching TRBD2. The germline V gene encodes CDR1 MDHEN and CDR2 SYDVKM. The V segment lost 6 bases and the J segment 2 bases; nucleotides outside the gene matches: 10. The CDR3 has 16 amino acids.

The J gene is TRBJ2-7, the V gene TRBV27; D uncertain. From germline, CDR1 is MNHEY and CDR2 SMNVEV (reference sequence). V lost 0 bases and J 4 bases, leaving 16 bases between the germline ends. The CDR3 runs 16 residues. The CDR3 region is CASSLSTVFFPYEQYF. CDR3 sequence (DNA): TGTGCCAGCAGTTTATCCACAGTGTTCTTTCCGTACGAGCAGTACTTC.

This clonotype has only a few counts. The chain combines TRBV7-3 with TRBJ2-3, with D possibly matching TRBD1 (6 bases). Trimming removed 2 bases from V and 2 bases from J, with 11 bases in between. Per germline, CDR1 SGHTA and CDR2 FQGTGA. The CDR3 covers 15 residues. CDR3 sequence reads: CASSLLGATTDTQYF. The CDR3 DNA reads as TGTGCCAGCAGCTTACTGGGGGCGACCACAGATACGCAGTATTTT.

This chain joins TRBV7-2 and TRBJ2-1, with 7 bases identical to TRBD2. CDR3 length: 14 residues. With 2 bases clipped from V and 7 bases from J, the junction kept 5 bases outside the gene matches. The germline V gene has CDR1 SGHTA and CDR2 FQGNSA. DNA of the CDR3: TGTGCCAGCAGCTTATTTGCGGGAGATAATGAGCAGTTCTTC. Translation gives CASSLFAGDNEQFF.

In nucleotides, the CDR3 is TGTGCCAGCAGTGAAGGAATTGGCGGAGAGGGGACCCAGTACTTC. Translated, it gives CASSEGIGGEGTQYF. The V and J genes are TRBV2 and TRBJ2-5, with D possibly matching TRBD2 (5 bases). This CDR3 contains 15 residues. The germline V gene has CDR1 SNHLY and CDR2 FYNNEI. V was trimmed by 1 base and J by 7 bases, leaving 16 bases between them. Filled out from reference TRBV2 and TRBJ2-5, the complete variable domain reads EPEVTQTPSHQVTQMGQEVILRCVPISNHLYFYWYRQILGQKVEFLVSFYNNEISEKSEIFDDQFSVERPDGSNFTLKIRSTKLEDSAMYFCASSEGIGGEGTQYFGPGTRLLVL.

In this sample, this clonotype turned up a few times. This chain connects TRBV18 to TRBJ1-1; 12 nucleotides agree with TRBD1. CDR3 length equals 19 residues. Germline-derived CDR1 and CDR2 are KGHSH and LQKENI. The trim removed 3 bases at V and 4 bases at J, leaving 15 bases unmatched. CDR3 nucleotide sequence: TGTGCCAGCTCACCCGGGACAGGGGGCGAAAGGGGGTCAGGCACTGAAGCTTTCTTT. The encoded protein is CASSPGTGGERGSGTEAFF.

This clonotype was detected only a few times. This sequence joins TRBV6-1 and TRBJ2-5, with 9 bases fitting TRBD1. Germline V CDR1 and CDR2: MNHNS, SASEGT. This CDR3 is built from 16 residues. V was clipped by 7 bases and J by 3 bases; unmatched bases: 12. The CDR3 here is CASTILTGTGKETQYF. CDR3 sequence (DNA): TGTGCCAGCACCATTTTAACTGGGACAGGGAAAGAGACCCAGTACTTC.

This clonotype was seen only a few times. This rearrangement joins TRBV29-1 to TRBJ2-3; TRBD2 matches 9 bases. The CDR3 is made up of 15 amino acids. J was trimmed by 2 bases and V by 4 bases; bases with no gene match: 7. Germline values: CDR1 SQVTM, CDR2 ANQGSEA. The CDR3 region is CSVVPLAGNTDTQYF. Here the CDR3 DNA reads TGCAGCGTTGTTCCGCTAGCGGGGAACACAGATACGCAGTATTTT.

For this clonotype: One end of the junction is discordant with germline, which a read error may explain. V and J are TRBV5-1 and TRBJ2-2, with TRBD2 as a possible D gene (5 bases). The V gene's germline CDR1 is SGHRS and CDR2 YFSETQ. The CDR3 loop spans 14 amino acids. The CDR3 protein is CASSLGSNTGERFF. The CDR3 nucleotides are TGCGCCAGCAGCTTGGGCTCGAACACCGGGGAGCGGTTTTTT.

This chain links TRBV20-1 with TRBJ1-2; TRBD1 matches 9 bases. Germline-derived CDR1 and CDR2 are DFQATT and SNEGSKA (reference sequence). V trimming: 1 base; J trimming: 8 bases; junction bases outside the gene matches: 5. The CDR3 contains 13 residues. CDR3 loop: CSARAQGAMGYTF. DNA for the CDR3: TGCAGTGCTAGAGCACAGGGGGCTATGGGCTACACCTTC.

Worth noting for this clonotype: This may be a read error, as it is one base from a much larger clone. In DNA form, the CDR3 reads TGTGCCAGCAGCCGAACCCGCAGCCTAAGCTCCTACAATGAGCAGTTCTTC. Translated, it gives CASSRTRSLSSYNEQFF. V is TRBV6-2 or TRBV6-3 and J is TRBJ2-1; D not certain. The germline CDR1 and CDR2 sequences are MNHEY and SVGEGT. V was pared by 6 bases and J by 0 bases, with 18 bases between. The CDR3 totals 17 residues.

This clonotype occurred a few times. The rearrangement uses TRBV10-3 and TRBJ1-2, with 9 bases aligning to TRBD1. CDR1 and CDR2 (germline): ENHRY, SYGVKD. The CDR3 totals 17 residues. With V trimmed by 6 bases and J by 6 bases, 17 bases remained unmatched. The CDR3 DNA is TGTGCCATCAGGGGATCGGGACAGGGCCCACTCCAACATGGCTACACCTTC. Translated: CAIRGSGQGPLQHGYTF.

A few counts support this clonotype. The chain carries TRBV27 and TRBJ1-6, with 8 bases identical to TRBD1. Germline values: CDR1 MNHEY, CDR2 SMNVEV (reference sequence). V lost 8 bases, J lost 0 bases, and 6 bases stayed unmatched. This CDR3 contains 16 residues. In nucleotides, the CDR3 is TGTGCCAGCTCCCGAACAGGGGGCTCCTATAATTCACCCCTCCACTTT. It codes for CASSRTGGSYNSPLHF.

This clonotype has only a few counts. The V and J genes are TRBV5-6 and TRBJ2-7; D might be TRBD1 or TRBD2, each matching 6 bases. Looked up from germline, CDR1 is SGHDT and CDR2 is YYEEEE. This CDR3 comprises 12 residues. Between the trimmed V and J ends, which lost 4 bases and 5 bases, there was a span of 10 bases. The CDR3 spells CASSPGAHEQYF. CDR3 nucleotide sequence: TGTGCCAGCAGCCCGGGGGCGCACGAGCAGTACTTC. The full variable domain, its missing parts supplied by reference TRBV5-6 and TRBJ2-7, is DAGVTQSPTHLIKTRGQQVTLRCSPKSGHDTVSWYQQALGQGPQFIFQYYEEEERQRGNFPDRFSGHQFPNYSSELNVNALLLGDSALYLCASSPGAHEQYFGPGTRLTVT.

Turning to this clonotype: Possible read error: a much larger clone is one base away. The rearrangement uses TRBV7-2 and TRBJ2-4; 8 nucleotides agree with TRBD2. CDR1 and CDR2 from the germline V gene are SGHTA and FQGNSA. The CDR3 is 15 residues long. J lost 13 bases, V lost 2 bases, and 13 bases had no gene match. In nucleotides, the CDR3 is TGTGCCAGCAGCTTAAGCGGGAGTGCCAACAATGAGCAGTACTTC. Protein product: CASSLSGSANNEQYF.

The gene calls are TRBV30 and TRBJ2-1; D not resolved. The CDR3 contains 17 residues. V was clipped by 3 bases and J by 8 bases, with 26 bases between them. The germline V gene has CDR1 GTSNPN and CDR2 SVGIG (reference sequence). The CDR3 region is CAWRPSWTVPSHDEQFF. CDR3 nucleotide sequence: TGTGCCTGGAGGCCGTCCTGGACCGTCCCGTCGCACGATGAGCAGTTCTTC.

This clonotype has just a few counts. The chain couples TRBV5-6 to TRBJ2-1, with TRBD1 as a possible D gene (6 bases). There are 11 residues in the CDR3. Germline CDR1 and CDR2: SGHDT and YYEEEE. V lost 2 bases to trimming and J lost 10 bases, with 7 bases between them. The CDR3 sequence: CASSFDREQFF. The DNA of the CDR3 is TGTGCCAGCAGCTTTGACAGGGAGCAGTTCTTC.

The V call is TRBV2, the J call TRBJ2-1; 16 bases fit TRBD2. The last part of the DNA fits TRBJ2-7 better; the J call may be wrong. The CDR3 consists of 17 residues. The germline V gene has CDR1 SNHLY and CDR2 FYNNEI. CDR3 region: CASSARGLAGGQDEQYF. Here the CDR3 DNA reads TGTGCCAGCAGCGCCAGGGGACTAGCGGGGGGGCAGGATGAGCAGTACTTC.

In its sample, this clonotype was seen many times. This chain connects TRBV7-9 to TRBJ1-5; D is perhaps TRBD1 (5 bases). V was clipped by 1 base and J by 6 bases, with 13 bases between them. There are 15 residues in the CDR3. The germline V gene has CDR1 SEHNR and CDR2 FQNEAQ (reference sequence). CDR3: CASSLGQGRIQPQHF. CDR3 nucleotides: TGTGCCAGCAGCTTAGGTCAGGGACGGATTCAGCCCCAGCATTTT.

The V call is TRBV10-3, the J call TRBJ2-4; no reliable D call. CDR1 is ENHRY and CDR2 is SYGVKD in the germline V gene. CDR3 length equals 12 residues. The CDR3 region has the DNA TGTGCGGCGGCAGCGCACTACAATGAGCAGTACTTC. Translating it yields CAAAAHYNEQYF.